This TCR beta chain originates from a study of tumor-infiltrating lymphocytes in primary liver carcinoma (dated by TCRdb to 2017 to 2019). With respect to the entire study: The five patients, three men and two women aged 30 to 69 years, had hepatocellular carcinoma (four) or combined HCC and intrahepatic cholangiocarcinoma (one). To link TCRbeta repertoire diversity to the local molecular phenotype, the approximately 23 tumor region samples were profiled with Agilent mRNA microarrays. Technical replicate repertoires showed high reproducibility, with mean shared-clone rates roughly 0.89 and correlation coefficients above 0.98. Each sample produced about 3.5 to 7.13 million productive TCRbeta reads, and read depth showed no significant difference between tissue types. For each liver tumor, the study sampled five regions along with adjacent normal tissue and blood, and applied TCRbeta repertoire sequencing, expression microarrays and whole-exome sequencing. Tumors of the five patients were stage T1-T3 N0M0 with maximum diameters of 4.2 to 10 cm. A total of about 35 specimens from 5 patients, comprising 25 or so tumor regions, 5 adjacent noncancerous liver tissues and 5 peripheral blood samples, were covered by TCRbeta repertoire sequencing.

TCRbeta-specific cDNA was reverse-transcribed from roughly 500 ng total RNA using a constant-region primer and ProtoScript II reverse transcriptase. Three nested multiplex PCR rounds, following a slightly modified ARM-PCR procedure, were used to build the TCRbeta libraries. Each of the first two PCR rounds ran for about 10 cycles using multiplex TRBV1-TRBV30 forward primers together with a Cbeta reverse primer. A final 25-cycle PCR with Deep VentR polymerase added sample barcodes and Illumina adapters. Before sequencing, amplicons between 200 and 500 bp were purified from gel using a QIAquick gel extraction kit. An Illumina HiSeq 2500 was used to sequence the TCRbeta amplicons with 250-bp paired-end reads. The paper's data handling went like this. Trimmomatic v0.33 was used to quality-trim the reads, and FLASH v1.2.11 was used to merge paired reads so that full CDR3 sequences could be recovered. MiGEC v1.2.1b assigned V, D and J germline segments to the rearranged TCRbeta sequences. VDJtools v1.0.0 computed clonotype statistics and Shannon-Wiener diversity indices. To cut down on sampling bias, every analysis after diversity analysis relied on just the 250 most abundant clonotypes from each sample. The public reads were reanalyzed by TCRdb: fastp trimming at Q25, MiXCR alignment, in-frame beta chains only. Rows merge per CDR3 protein into single entries with the most common DNA and genes. TCRdb's processing, not the study's, gives the V and J calls here. In all, the sample holds roughly 100,000 distinct CDR3 sequences, and roughly four fifths of those were seen once. About 20% of the sample lies in the top ten.

Total RNA and DNA were co-extracted without cell sorting from approximately 20-30 mg of bulk tissue using the AllPrep DNA/RNA mini kit. Surgical resection was performed in China between November 2015 and March 2016 on five or six patients with histopathologically diagnosed primary liver carcinoma. At the time of sampling, the patients were treatment-naive and had chronic HBV infection. Each tumor was sampled at five spatially separated regions: the superior, inferior, left-lateral and right-lateral poles and the tumor centre. Histology showed that every tumor sample contained more than 80% viable tumor cells. Fresh tumor and adjacent tissue pieces were bisected; one half was stored in RNAlater at -80°C, the other sent for histology. Taken from cysteine to phenylalanine, the CDR3 has 21 residues. Only the CDR3 part of the read is kept: 63 bases, read in frame from the first base. Trimming accounts for 5 bases at V and 0 bases at J, while the number of junction bases matched to no gene is 18. CDR1 and CDR2, per the germline V gene, are SGHAT and FQNNGV.

Comment on this clonotype: What this receptor recognizes is not known. Base qualities are not provided; no much larger clone lies one nucleotide away.

General conclusions and limits of the study: Because the samples were bulk and unsorted, CD4+ and CD8+ T cell repertoires could not be compared. Consistent with antigen-driven expansion, pairs of tumor regions showed higher repertoire overlap (mean around 36%) than either tumor-adjacent pairs (approximately 17%) or tumor-blood pairs (roughly 14%). Compared with blood, tumors had a significantly larger share of the repertoire taken up by the top 250 clones (p = 0.039). The study included only five or six patients, and the authors note findings should be validated in a larger study. Only about 7-24% of top clones were present in all five regions of a tumor, suggesting spatial heterogeneity of tumor-infiltrating T cells. Because only the TCR beta chain was sequenced and unpaired alpha chains were not captured, true repertoire diversity is likely underestimated.

The chain was built from TRBV11-2 and TRBJ2-6, with 8 bases in between that match TRBD1. The sample taken for sequencing was liver tumor tissue from sampling region 3. The cell subset or site label on this specimen signifies: tumor region T3, left-lateral pole. This sequence was found in a middle-aged man with primary liver carcinoma and hepatitis B virus infection. The nucleotide sequence reads as follows: TGTGCCAGCAGCATGGTGGGAGACAGGGGCATTACCCTCTCTGGGGCCAACGTCCTGACTTTC. The encoded protein is CASSMVGDRGITLSGANVLTF.